Presented here are 20 T cell receptor beta chains from one specimen sequenced in a study of long-term antiretroviral therapy in people with HIV. Survey-level immunoSEQ v3.0 assays were run. The table came from immunoSEQ multiplex PCR; TCRdb's copy has only in-frame clones and leaves some out. This sample has around 30,000 clones, with 85% found just once. The sample here was unsorted PBMCs, taken about 3.3 years after starting antiretroviral therapy. Source of these receptors: a man aged 18 to 30 with HIV.

J is TRBJ1-2 and V is TRBV6-5; weak D call: TRBD1 (5 bases). V was shortened by 2 bases and J by 7 bases, with 11 bases between the two germline ends. The CDR3 totals 13 residues. Germline values: CDR1 MNHEY, CDR2 SVGAGI. The CDR3 loop is CASSYGALLGYTF. CDR3 sequence (DNA): TGTGCCAGCAGTTACGGGGCCCTACTTGGCTACACCTTC.

V and J are TRBV27 and TRBJ2-7; 7 bases fit TRBD1. V was pared by 4 bases and J by 0 bases, with 3 bases of the junction left unmatched. CDR3 length: 14 residues. Looked up from germline, CDR1 is MNHEY and CDR2 is SMNVEV (reference sequence). The CDR3 loop is CASSSDRSSYEQYF. The CDR3 DNA reads TGTGCCAGCAGTTCGGACAGGAGCTCCTACGAGCAGTACTTC.

This rearrangement joins TRBV19 to TRBJ1-5, with 7 bases lining up with TRBD1. The germline V gene has CDR1 LNHDA and CDR2 SQIVND (reference sequence). This CDR3 has 16 residues. The V and J ends lost 5 bases and 1 base, in that order; junction bases with no gene match: 8. For the CDR3, the DNA is TGTGCCAGTAGTGGTGCCGGACAGGCGAGCAATCAGCCCCAGCATTTT. Amino acids: CASSGAGQASNQPQHF.

This clone was seen only once. The V and J genes are TRBV9 and TRBJ1-4; 7 nucleotides line up with TRBD1. V was clipped by 4 bases and J by 7 bases; unmatched bases: 10. From germline, CDR1 is SGDLS and CDR2 YYNGEE. The CDR3 sequence is 15 residues long. The CDR3 loop is CASSTEGGAGEKLFF. In nucleotides, the CDR3 is TGTGCCAGCAGCACCGAAGGGGGCGCGGGTGAAAAACTGTTTTTT.

The chain uses TRBV7-9 and TRBJ1-2; D is perhaps TRBD1 (6 bases). Deletions cut 2 bases from V and 8 bases from J, with 15 bases between. Looked up from germline, CDR1 is SEHNR and CDR2 is FQNEAQ (reference sequence). The CDR3 is 14 amino acids. The CDR3 DNA reads as TGTGCCAGCAGCTTAAACACAGGGACCCGCGGCTACACCTTC. Encoded protein: CASSLNTGTRGYTF.

The genes are TRBV27 and TRBJ1-6; D not certain. This CDR3 has 14 amino acids. Germline CDR1 reads MNHEY; CDR2 reads SMNVEV (reference sequence). V dropped 6 bases and J dropped 13 bases, with 19 bases sitting between them. The CDR3 here is CASSTPPVLGPLHF. CDR3 sequence (DNA): TGTGCCAGCAGCACCCCCCCCGTGCTAGGTCCCCTCCACTTT.

The chain employs TRBV11-2 and TRBJ1-2; a weak D match, TRBD1 (5 bases). This CDR3 is 13 amino acids long. The germline V gene has CDR1 SGHAT and CDR2 FQNNGV. V gave up 2 bases and J gave up 6 bases, with 10 bases separating them. CDR3: CASSLSTGDGYTF. CDR3 bases: TGTGCCAGCAGCTTATCTACAGGAGATGGCTACACCTTC.

The chain employs TRBV6-5 and TRBJ2-7, with D maybe TRBD1 (5 bases). The CDR3 is 15 residues long. The germline V and J ends were trimmed by 5 bases and 5 bases, with 19 bases remaining between them. CDR1 MNHEY and CDR2 SVGAGI come from the germline V gene. This CDR3 reads CASSPYLGDVNEQYF. The CDR3, as DNA: TGTGCCAGCAGTCCGTATTTAGGGGATGTAAACGAGCAGTACTTC.

The V call is TRBV5-1, the J call TRBJ1-1; the D is unclear. The V and J ends lost 0 bases and 0 bases respectively, with 9 bases between them. The CDR3 sequence is 15 residues long. CDR1 and CDR2 (germline): SGHRS, YFSETQ. The CDR3 DNA follows: TGCGCCAGCAGCTTGGAAGGCTTCATGAACACTGAAGCTTTCTTT. Its translation is CASSLEGFMNTEAFF.

The chain carries TRBV6-6 and TRBJ2-7; 7 nucleotides align to TRBD2. CDR1 is MNHNY and CDR2 is SVGAGI in the germline V gene (reference sequence). With V trimmed by 6 bases and J by 4 bases, 9 bases remained unmatched. The CDR3 is 14 amino acids. The CDR3 loop reads CASSFREGGYEQYF. The CDR3 region has the DNA TGTGCCAGCAGCTTCAGGGAGGGTGGTTACGAGCAGTACTTC.

The rearrangement joins TRBV27 to TRBJ2-7; D is undetermined. The CDR3 runs 13 residues. The germline V gene has CDR1 MNHEY and CDR2 SMNVEV (reference sequence). V lost 6 bases and J 0 bases, leaving 9 bases between the germline ends. Written as DNA, the CDR3 is TGTGCCAGCAGGGTTTCGTTCTCCTACGAGCAGTACTTC. Translation: CASRVSFSYEQYF.

The chain combines TRBV6-5 with TRBJ1-1, with D perhaps TRBD1 (5 bases). Looked up from germline, CDR1 is MNHEY and CDR2 is SVGAGI. The CDR3 is 15 amino acids. With 6 bases removed from V and 0 bases from J, the gap between germline ends came to 14 bases. CDR3 sequence (DNA): TGTGCCAGCAGAACAGGCGGGACCGTGAACACTGAAGCTTTCTTT. Translating gives CASRTGGTVNTEAFF.

The chain uses TRBV9 and TRBJ1-2; tentative D call: TRBD1 (6 bases). The CDR3 is 15 residues long. Trimming stripped 0 bases from V and 4 bases from J, with 13 bases between. The germline gives CDR1 SGDLS, CDR2 YYNGEE. DNA for the CDR3: TGTGCCAGCAGCGTAGGTGAGGGGGGGATCTATGGCTACACCTTC. Its protein product is CASSVGEGGIYGYTF.

The V gene is TRBV7-9, the J gene TRBJ2-3; D is unclear. The CDR3 has 14 residues. CDR1 and CDR2 (germline): SEHNR, FQNEAQ (reference sequence). V was cut by 2 bases and J by 4 bases, with 10 bases left in between. CDR3 DNA: TGTGCCAGCAGCTTAACCATTCAATCAGATACGCAGTATTTT. It is translated as CASSLTIQSDTQYF.

V is TRBV5-6 and J is TRBJ2-2, with D possibly matching TRBD2 (6 bases). Germline lookup yields CDR1 SGHDT and CDR2 YYEEEE. Trimming stripped 4 bases from V and 7 bases from J, with 17 bases between. The CDR3 extends over 15 amino acids. The CDR3 is CASSHREYGIGELFF. The CDR3 DNA sequence: TGTGCCAGCAGCCACCGGGAGTATGGGATCGGGGAGCTGTTTTTT.

The V and J genes are TRBV11-2 and TRBJ2-1; D unclear. CDR1 and CDR2 from the germline V gene are SGHAT and FQNNGV. V lost 1 base and J 5 bases, leaving 3 bases between the germline ends. This CDR3 has 12 residues. DNA of the CDR3: TGTGCCAGCAGCTTAGGAGACAATGAGCAGTTCTTC. It translates to CASSLGDNEQFF.

This clone came up once. The chain is built from TRBV7-9 and TRBJ2-7; a weak D match, TRBD2 (5 bases). V lost 7 bases, J lost 7 bases, and 14 bases lay in between. Germline CDR1 SEHNR, CDR2 FQNEAQ (reference sequence). This CDR3 comprises 12 residues. This chain's CDR3 is CASTPNGGEQYF. CDR3 DNA sequence: TGTGCCAGCACCCCTAACGGCGGGGAGCAGTACTTC.

V usage is TRBV6-5 and J usage is TRBJ1-2; D uncertain. Trimming stripped 6 bases from V and 4 bases from J, with 9 bases between. The CDR3 length is 12 residues. In germline, CDR1 is MNHEY, CDR2 SVGAGI. CDR3 amino acids: CASSMTLYGYTF. CDR3 sequence (DNA): TGTGCCAGCAGCATGACCCTCTATGGCTACACCTTC.

The CDR3 protein is CASSMTGYTEAFF. The DNA of the CDR3 is TGTGCCAGCAGTATGACAGGCTACACTGAAGCTTTCTTT. The chain couples TRBV6-5 to TRBJ1-1, with D maybe TRBD1 (6 bases). Trimming shortened V by 5 bases and J by 3 bases, and 10 bases separated the two germline ends. The CDR3 contains 13 residues. Germline V gives CDR1 MNHEY, CDR2 SVGAGI.

The chain joins TRBV19 to TRBJ1-1, with a possible D match to TRBD1 (6 bases). V dropped 5 bases and J dropped 6 bases, with 13 bases sitting between them. Looked up from germline, CDR1 is LNHDA and CDR2 is SQIVND (reference sequence). The CDR3 runs 13 residues. This CDR3 is CASSPQGPAEAFF. The CDR3 DNA reads as TGTGCCAGTAGTCCGCAGGGGCCGGCTGAAGCTTTCTTT.